The 10 T cell receptor beta chains in this list originate from one sample, sequenced in a study of T-cell reconstitution after alpha-beta-depleted transplantation in children. Unique molecular identifiers were incorporated when the TCRbeta library was constructed. In TCRdb, the PCR reads were re-called with MiXCR into one record per CDR3 protein. The top ten clones hold 3% to 3.5% of a sample with 170,000 or so distinct CDR3 sequences, about 6.4% of them seen once. The specimen comprised PBMCs from the stem cell graft donor, sampled from the stem cell graft. These receptors were obtained from a human donor who donated a stem cell graft to a child with Wiskott-Aldrich syndrome.

This clonotype was recorded at least ten times. The V and J genes are TRBV9 and TRBJ2-1, with a weak D call TRBD1 (6 bases). V lost 3 bases, J lost 2 bases, and 9 bases lay in between. CDR1 and CDR2 from the germline V gene are SGDLS and YYNGEE. This CDR3 comprises 14 residues. The DNA for the CDR3 is TGTGCCAGCAGCGCCCGGGACACCTACAATGAGCAGTTCTTC. This encodes CASSARDTYNEQFF.

This clonotype was counted at least ten times. The chain couples TRBV12-3 or TRBV12-4 to TRBJ2-5; unclear D gene. This CDR3 is 12 amino acids long. V was shortened by 8 bases and J by 5 bases, with 12 bases between the two germline ends. CDR3 coding DNA: TGTGCCAGCGGCTCGACTCGCGAGACCCAGTACTTC. The encoded protein is CASGSTRETQYF.

This clonotype was counted many times. The CDR3 reads CASSHGLAEGNEQFF. The CDR3 DNA sequence: TGTGCCAGCAGCCATGGACTAGCTGAGGGCAATGAGCAGTTCTTC. The genes are TRBV11-2 and TRBJ2-1; 8 bases align to TRBD2. The CDR3 has 15 residues. Germline V gene sequence: CDR1 SGHAT, CDR2 FQNNGV. V lost 5 bases and J lost 6; bases outside the gene matches: 9.

This clonotype has a count of ten or more. The chain couples TRBV3-1 to TRBJ1-4, with D possibly TRBD1 on 6 matching bases. Germline lookup yields CDR1 LGHDT and CDR2 YNNKEL (reference sequence). V lost 7 bases to trimming and J lost 0 bases, with 12 bases between them. The CDR3 totals 15 residues. DNA of the CDR3: TGTGCCAGCACAAAGGGGGAGTCAACTAATGAAAAACTGTTTTTT. The encoded protein is CASTKGESTNEKLFF.

This chain uses TRBV10-3 with TRBJ2-5, with 11 bases that match TRBD1. Germline CDR1 ENHRY, CDR2 SYGVKD. This CDR3 spans 17 amino acids. V gave up 2 bases and J gave up 4 bases; unmatched junction bases: 9. CDR3 amino acids: CAISENAGQGVGETQYF. Written as DNA, the CDR3 is TGTGCCATCAGTGAGAATGCGGGACAGGGGGTCGGAGAGACCCAGTACTTC.

The chain uses TRBV6-1 and TRBJ2-6; D possibly corresponds to TRBD1 (5 bases). The V gene's germline CDR1 is MNHNS and CDR2 SASEGT. V was cut by 5 bases and J by 1 base, with 12 bases left in between. The CDR3 is made up of 16 amino acids. In DNA form, the CDR3 reads TGTGCCAGCAGTACAGGACGGATTTCTGGGGCCAACGTCCTGACTTTC. The encoded protein is CASSTGRISGANVLTF.

This clonotype was counted at least ten times. The chain has TRBV6-5 and TRBJ2-1; the D gene is possibly TRBD1 (5 bases). CDR3 length: 19 residues. Trimming took off 0 bases at V and 0 bases at J, with 18 bases between the two ends. Germline-derived CDR1 and CDR2 are MNHEY and SVGAGI. CDR3 coding DNA: TGTGCCAGCAGTTACTCGATCATCTCCCGACAGTCCTCCTACAATGAGCAGTTCTTC. Translation gives CASSYSIISRQSSYNEQFF.

This clonotype was detected ten times or more. The chain carries TRBV6-1 and TRBJ2-1, with 10 positions matching TRBD2. Germline CDR1 reads MNHNS; CDR2 reads SASEGT. With 6 bases clipped from V and 4 bases from J, the junction kept 3 bases outside the gene matches. CDR3 length: 14 amino acids. For the CDR3, the DNA is TGTGCCAGCAGAGCGGGGGGGCTTTACAATGAGCAGTTCTTC. It codes for CASRAGGLYNEQFF.

This clonotype was counted ten times or more. The chain is built from TRBV10-3 and TRBJ1-6; TRBD1 might be the D (5 bases). The CDR3 sequence is 15 residues long. With 3 bases removed from V and 4 bases from J, the gap between germline ends came to 10 bases. CDR1 and CDR2 (germline): ENHRY, SYGVKD. CDR3 coding DNA: TGTGCCATCAGTGACTCGAGACAGTATAATTCACCCCTCCACTTT. Translated, it gives CAISDSRQYNSPLHF.

There are many counts of this clonotype. J is TRBJ2-7 and V is TRBV3-1; 8 positions match TRBD1. Germline-derived CDR1 and CDR2 are LGHDT and YNNKEL (reference sequence). The length of the CDR3 is 15 residues. Losses at the gene ends were 4 bases for V and 6 bases for J; bases not matched to a gene: 11. Here the CDR3 DNA reads TGTGCCAGCAGCCTTTGGGACAGGAAGCTACGCGAGCAGTACTTC. It translates to CASSLWDRKLREQYF.